This entry lists 10 T cell receptor beta chains sequenced from one sample in a study of cytomegalovirus exposure and HLA in healthy donors. TCRdb's copy holds only in-frame clones and misses some; the assay was immunoSEQ multiplex PCR. Among approximately 41,000 clones, 90% to 95% were seen once, and the ten largest hold 2.5% to 4%. The sample consisted of PBMCs. The receptors here all came from a man aged 18 to 30 in good health and CMV-seronegative.

V is TRBV6-5 and J is TRBJ1-2; 7 bases fit TRBD1. Trimming at V came to 5 bases and at J to 4 bases, leaving 7 bases not matched to a gene. Germline CDR1 and CDR2: MNHEY and SVGAGI. The CDR3 length is 14 residues. CDR3 in DNA: TGTGCCAGCAGTCGACCGGGACAGTCCTATGGCTACACCTTC. This translates into CASSRPGQSYGYTF.

The rearrangement joins TRBV7-3 to TRBJ2-1, with TRBD1 matching 7 bases. Germline V CDR1 and CDR2: SGHTA, FQGTGA. CDR3 length equals 17 residues. V was pared by 2 bases and J by 0 bases, with 7 bases of the junction left unmatched. The CDR3 here is CASSLYGTANSYNEQFF. As DNA, the CDR3 is TGTGCCAGCAGCTTATATGGGACAGCCAACTCCTACAATGAGCAGTTCTTC.

V usage is TRBV2 and J usage is TRBJ2-7; 7 bases map to TRBD1. The germline gives CDR1 SNHLY, CDR2 FYNNEI. This CDR3 is 15 amino acids long. V dropped 4 bases and J dropped 4; count of bases not matched to a gene: 10. The CDR3 here is CASSGEGRGRYEQYF. The CDR3 nucleotides are TGTGCCAGCAGTGGTGAGGGTAGGGGGCGATACGAGCAGTACTTC.

The rearrangement links TRBV2 to TRBJ2-7; 11 bases map to TRBD2. The CDR3 runs 18 residues. Losses at the gene ends were 3 bases for V and 3 bases for J; bases not matched to a gene: 13. Germline values: CDR1 SNHLY, CDR2 FYNNEI. The DNA of the CDR3 is TGTGCCAGCAGTGATGCTAGCGGGAGGTCTCACCCAATCTACGAGCAGTACTTC. Amino acid sequence: CASSDASGRSHPIYEQYF.

The chain employs TRBV28 and TRBJ2-1; perhaps TRBD2 as D (7 bases). The CDR3 is 16 residues long. Germline values: CDR1 MDHEN, CDR2 SYDVKM. V dropped 7 bases and J dropped 3 bases, with 19 bases sitting between them. CDR3 bases: TGTGCCAGCACCTCTGGGGGGGCAGAGAGCTACAATGAGCAGTTCTTC. Translated: CASTSGGAESYNEQFF.

In its sample, this clone was seen once. Here the CDR3 reads CASSSFGGKGPQHF. The CDR3 DNA reads TGTGCCAGCAGTTCGTTCGGGGGTAAGGGGCCCCAGCATTTT. The V gene is TRBV28, the J gene TRBJ1-5; a weak D match, TRBD1 (5 bases). V lost 4 bases to trimming and J lost 9 bases, with 16 bases between them. Germline-derived CDR1 and CDR2 are MDHEN and SYDVKM. The CDR3 runs to 14 residues.

The genes are TRBV27 and TRBJ2-5; 10 bases are a match to TRBD1. With 4 bases clipped from V and 5 bases from J, the junction kept 7 bases outside the gene matches. The CDR3 runs to 15 residues. CDR1 and CDR2 from the germline V gene are MNHEY and SMNVEV (reference sequence). The CDR3 sequence: CASSYDRGLGETQYF. The CDR3 nucleotides read TGTGCCAGCAGTTACGACAGGGGGCTAGGGGAGACCCAGTACTTC.

The chain recombines TRBV7-3 with TRBJ2-5, with D possibly TRBD1 on 8 matching bases. V was shortened by 5 bases and J by 5 bases, with 12 bases between the two germline ends. This CDR3 contains 13 residues. From germline, CDR1 is SGHTA and CDR2 FQGTGA. The CDR3: CASSQQGGETQYF. The CDR3 DNA is TGTGCCAGCAGCCAACAGGGGGGGGAGACCCAGTACTTC.

This clone has a single count. The V call is TRBV27, the J call TRBJ2-1; the D gene is possibly TRBD2 (7 bases). The CDR3 extends over 18 amino acids. Germline V CDR1 and CDR2: MNHEY, SMNVEV (reference sequence). V dropped 0 bases and J dropped 8 bases, with 23 bases sitting between them. CDR3 DNA sequence: TGTGCCAGCAGTTTATCGGTCGCCGTCGGGGGGCCTGGGCATGAGCAGTTCTTC. Its protein is CASSLSVAVGGPGHEQFF.

This clone has only one observation. V usage is TRBV20-1 and J usage is TRBJ1-2; D gene ambiguous. In germline, CDR1 is DFQATT, CDR2 SNEGSKA (reference sequence). V lost 1 base and J lost 6, with 3 bases in between. This CDR3 is 10 amino acids long. The CDR3 protein is CSARANGYTF. The CDR3 DNA is TGCAGTGCTAGAGCAAATGGCTACACCTTC.